This TCR beta chain is from a study of blood T cell repertoires in COVID-19. About the research overall: T cells, B-cell-depleted T cells, or PBMCs supplied cDNA or gDNA.

Original data processing: Reference gene primers were amplified, and this amplification served to estimate nucleated cell counts. Profiling relied on immunoSEQ multiplex PCR, and the TCRdb table lists in-frame clones only, not all of them. D and trimming were read from the DNA, whereas the V and J calls and clone size are those reported in that table. The sample consists of hundreds of thousands of clones, about 83% of them appearing once. Per the germline V gene, CDR1 is SGHAT and CDR2 is FQNNGV. The CDR3 runs 12 residues. V lost 0 bases to trimming and J lost 4 bases, with 2 bases between them. V gene TRBV11-2 combines with J gene TRBJ2-3; D gene ambiguous. This TCR was recovered from a middle-aged woman who had recovered from COVID-19. The sample comprised PBMCs or T cells enriched from blood (not recorded which). The CDR3 loop is CASSLDSDTQYF. CDR3 bases: TGTGCCAGCAGCTTAGACTCAGATACGCAGTATTTT.